Following are 19 T cell receptor beta chains from one sample sequenced in a study of blood T cell repertoires in COVID-19. TCRdb's table, derived via immunoSEQ multiplex PCR, lists solely in-frame clones and lacks some. The sample includes roughly 260,000 clones, 85% to 90% seen only once; the top ten take around 3.5%. Input material: peripheral blood. The receptors here all came from a woman in her forties with acute or convalescent COVID-19.

This clone is a singleton in its sample. The V call is TRBV12-3 or TRBV12-4, the J call TRBJ2-1, with D possibly TRBD2 on 5 matching bases. This CDR3 has 13 residues. The V gene lost 5 bases and the J gene lost 8 bases, with 13 bases spanning the gap. CDR3 DNA: TGTGCCAGCAGTGGGGAGCCGATCGATGAGCAGTTCTTC. This translates into CASSGEPIDEQFF.

The rearrangement joins TRBV27 to TRBJ1-2; perhaps TRBD1 as D (5 bases). Germline V gene sequence: CDR1 MNHEY, CDR2 SMNVEV (reference sequence). Trimming cost V 6 bases and J 2 bases, with 16 bases left between them. CDR3 length: 15 residues. The CDR3 region is CASRQKTGQNYGYTF. The CDR3 DNA reads as TGTGCCAGCAGACAAAAGACCGGACAAAACTATGGCTACACCTTC.

The chain combines TRBV7-2 with TRBJ1-6, with no clear D. The V end was cut by 3 bases, the J end by 7 bases, with 10 bases between. The CDR3 is made up of 14 amino acids. CDR1 and CDR2 (germline): SGHTA, FQGNSA. DNA of the CDR3: TGTGCCAGCAGCTTCTGGGCACGGAATTCACCCCTCCACTTT. Translation gives CASSFWARNSPLHF.

This clone showed up just once. The gene calls are TRBV6-2 or TRBV6-3 and TRBJ1-6; 7 nucleotides agree with TRBD1. Germline-derived CDR1 and CDR2 are MNHEY and SVGEGT. The V and J ends lost 5 bases and 9 bases, in that order; junction bases with no gene match: 4. The CDR3 loop spans 13 amino acids. As DNA, the CDR3 is TGTGCCAGCAGTGTACAGGGGAGTTCACCCCTCCACTTT. As protein: CASSVQGSSPLHF.

This chain joins TRBV2 and TRBJ1-4; 7 bases line up with TRBD1. This CDR3 comprises 17 residues. Germline CDR1 reads SNHLY; CDR2 reads FYNNEI. V gave up 3 bases and J gave up 0 bases; unmatched junction bases: 7. The CDR3 DNA follows: TGTGCCAGCAGTGAGGGACAGATTGATTCAACTAATGAAAAACTGTTTTTT. As protein: CASSEGQIDSTNEKLFF.

The V and J genes are TRBV3-1 (or the pseudogene TRBV3-2) and TRBJ2-7, with 8 bases aligning to TRBD2. Germline V gene data show CDR1 as LGHDT and CDR2 as YNNKEL (reference sequence). V shed 8 bases and J 3 bases; nucleotides not matched to a gene: 12. The CDR3 totals 15 residues. The chain's CDR3 is CASSTVRGGRYEQYV. In DNA, the CDR3 is TGTGCCAGCTCGACCGTACGGGGGGGCCGCTACGAGCAGTACGTC.

The V and J genes are TRBV21-1 and TRBJ2-1; the table's D call, TRBD2, has no DNA check behind it. TRBV21-1 is tagged as a pseudogene. The CDR3 consists of 16 residues. The CDR3 here is CASSKADWDYYNEQFF. In nucleotides, the CDR3 is TGTGCCAGCAGCAAAGCCGACTGGGACTACTACAATGAGCAGTTCTTC.

The V gene is TRBV5-1, the J gene TRBJ1-1; the D is unclear. This CDR3 comprises 16 residues. Germline values: CDR1 SGHRS, CDR2 YFSETQ. V lost 4 bases to trimming and J lost 1 base, with 17 bases between them. CDR3 loop: CASSPRITVSNTEAFF. CDR3 nucleotides: TGCGCCAGCAGCCCACGAATTACGGTCTCGAACACTGAAGCTTTCTTT.

V is TRBV19 and J is TRBJ1-1; D perhaps matches TRBD1 (6 bases). Looked up from germline, CDR1 is LNHDA and CDR2 is SQIVND (reference sequence). The ends were cut back, 4 bases at V and 7 bases at J, with 13 bases in the middle. This CDR3 is 13 amino acids long. The DNA of the CDR3 is TGTGCCAGTAGTACCTTGACAGGTCTTGAAGCTTTCTTT. Encoded protein: CASSTLTGLEAFF.

The rearrangement uses TRBV6-6 and TRBJ2-5; D is perhaps TRBD2 (6 bases). Deletions cut 7 bases from V and 5 bases from J, with 14 bases between. Germline V gives CDR1 MNHNY, CDR2 SVGAGI (reference sequence). The CDR3 loop spans 13 amino acids. CDR3 sequence: CASTSIGGETQYF. CDR3 nucleotide sequence: TGTGCCAGCACCTCAATTGGGGGGGAGACCCAGTACTTC.

This chain links TRBV27 with TRBJ2-2; TRBD1 matches 8 bases. The V gene's germline CDR1 is MNHEY and CDR2 SMNVEV (reference sequence). The CDR3 sequence is 16 residues long. V shed 4 bases, J shed 7 bases, and the junction held 11 bases outside the gene matches. CDR3 region: CASSSGQGARNGELFF. The DNA for the CDR3 is TGTGCCAGCAGTTCAGGCCAGGGGGCGCGAAACGGGGAGCTGTTTTTT.

The V gene is TRBV18, the J gene TRBJ1-1; unclear D gene. This CDR3 spans 13 amino acids. Trimming took off 4 bases at V and 1 base at J, with 7 bases between the two ends. The V gene's germline CDR1 is KGHSH and CDR2 LQKENI. CDR3 nucleotide sequence: TGTGCCAGCTCACTGGCAGGGAACACTGAAGCTTTCTTT. Amino acid sequence: CASSLAGNTEAFF.

This chain uses TRBV19 with TRBJ1-2, with 10 bases aligning to TRBD1. This CDR3 spans 15 amino acids. In germline, CDR1 is LNHDA, CDR2 SQIVND (reference sequence). V dropped 1 base and J dropped 2; count of bases not matched to a gene: 1. The CDR3 DNA follows: TGTGCCAGTAGTATAGGACAGGGGGCCAACTATGGCTACACCTTC. Its protein is CASSIGQGANYGYTF.

This clone was observed once. This rearrangement joins TRBV7-4 to TRBJ2-7; TRBD2 matches 8 bases. This CDR3 spans 15 amino acids. CDR1 and CDR2 from the germline V gene are SGHVT and SQSDAQ. The V gene end was trimmed by 4 bases and the J gene end by 0 bases; junction bases not matched to a gene: 5. As DNA, the CDR3 is TGTGCCAGCAGCTCGGGACTAGGGGTCTCCTACGAGCAGTACGTC. It specifies CASSSGLGVSYEQYV.

The chain couples TRBV5-1 to TRBJ1-1; D is unclear. Germline-derived CDR1 and CDR2 are SGHRS and YFSETQ. Trimming stripped 1 base from V and 1 base from J, with 5 bases between. This CDR3 has 13 residues. As DNA, the CDR3 is TGCGCCAGCAGCTTGTTCGGGAACACTGAAGCTTTCTTT. This codes for CASSLFGNTEAFF.

The chain is built from TRBV2 and TRBJ2-5; D may be TRBD2 (6 bases). V dropped 6 bases and J dropped 5 bases, with 13 bases sitting between them. The CDR3 covers 13 residues. The germline CDR1 and CDR2 sequences are SNHLY and FYNNEI. The CDR3 coding sequence is TGTGCCAGCAGAGGGACTGTTAGGGAGACCCAGTACTTC. Encoded protein: CASRGTVRETQYF.

The gene calls are TRBV7-2 and TRBJ1-4; D unclear. CDR3 size: 13 residues. The V end lost 5 bases, the J end lost 4 bases, and 8 bases lay between the germline ends. CDR1 is SGHTA, CDR2 FQGNSA, per germline. The CDR3 coding sequence is TGTGCCAGCAGCCGGGGAATTAATGAAAAACTGTTTTTT. Translating gives CASSRGINEKLFF.

This clone occurred a few times. The chain combines TRBV19 with TRBJ2-3; the match to TRBD1 covers 8 bases. CDR3 length: 16 residues. Germline V gene data show CDR1 as LNHDA and CDR2 as SQIVND (reference sequence). The V segment lost 3 bases and the J segment 4 bases; nucleotides outside the gene matches: 9. For the CDR3, the DNA is TGTGCCAGTAGTATGCAGGGGGCCTTGAGTTCAGATACGCAGTATTTT. This translates into CASSMQGALSSDTQYF.

This chain links TRBV5-1 with TRBJ1-3; D is uncertain. The CDR3 loop spans 13 amino acids. V was clipped by 0 bases and J by 1 base, with 2 bases between them. Germline V gene data show CDR1 as SGHRS and CDR2 as YFSETQ. The CDR3: CASSLASGNTIYF. The CDR3 nucleotides are TGCGCCAGCAGCTTGGCGTCTGGAAACACCATATATTTT.